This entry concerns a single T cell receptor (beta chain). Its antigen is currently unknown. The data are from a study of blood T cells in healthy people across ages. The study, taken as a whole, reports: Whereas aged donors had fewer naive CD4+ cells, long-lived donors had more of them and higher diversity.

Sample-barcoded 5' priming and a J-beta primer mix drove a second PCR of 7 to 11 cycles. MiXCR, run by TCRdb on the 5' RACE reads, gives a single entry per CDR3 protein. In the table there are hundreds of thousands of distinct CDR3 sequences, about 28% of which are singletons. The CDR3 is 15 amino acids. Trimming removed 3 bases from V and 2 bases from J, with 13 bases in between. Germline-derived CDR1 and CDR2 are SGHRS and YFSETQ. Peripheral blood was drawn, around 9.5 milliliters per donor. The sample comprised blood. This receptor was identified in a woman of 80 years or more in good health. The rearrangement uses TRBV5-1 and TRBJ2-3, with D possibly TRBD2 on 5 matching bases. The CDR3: CASSSTGLPTDTQYF. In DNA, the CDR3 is TGCGCCAGCAGCTCAACCGGACTTCCCACAGATACGCAGTATTTT.